Listed below are T cell receptor beta chains from one sample, sequenced in a study of T cell responses to AZD1222 COVID-19 vaccine. Clones were read by immunoSEQ multiplex PCR, and TCRdb kept only the in-frame ones, dropping some. Of some 180,000 clones in the sample, roughly 90% were seen once. Sequencing used peripheral blood, obtained on day 0 of AZD1222 vaccination. Receptors originate from an adult in good health. CDR3s include the opening cysteine and the closing phenylalanine or tryptophan. The order of the fields is J gene, clone size, D gene, V gene, CDR3 protein, CDR3 DNA. D genes are given only for firm matches. A clone size is listed for some rows: how often the clone was seen (once, few, many), or a class if it is expanded.

TRBJ2-2 | NA | NA | TRBV4-3 | CASRPGTYGTGELFF | TGCGCCAGCAGACCCGGGACTTACGGCACCGGGGAGCTGTTTTTT
TRBJ1-1 | NA | NA | TRBV7-3 | CASSLTSSNTEAFF | TGTGCCAGCAGCTTAACATCCTCGAACACTGAAGCTTTCTTT
TRBJ2-7 | NA | NA | TRBV11-2 | CASSSTLEQYF | TGTGCCAGCAGCTCTACCCTCGAGCAGTACTTC
TRBJ2-7 | NA | NA | TRBV5-3 | CARSASSDYHPQRPYYEQYF | TGTGCCAGAAGCGCCTCTTCGGACTACCACCCCCAAAGGCCATACTACGAGCAGTACTTC
TRBJ2-2 | few | NA | TRBV2 | CASSVWDLSTGELFF | TGTGCCAGCAGTGTGTGGGACCTTAGCACCGGGGAGCTGTTTTTT
TRBJ2-3 | NA | TRBD2 | TRBV5-1 | CASRGGGSDTQYF | TGCGCCAGCCGGGGCGGGGGATCAGATACGCAGTATTTT
TRBJ1-6 | NA | TRBD1 | TRBV5-1 | CASSLQGDHRSPLHF | TGCGCCAGCAGCTTACAGGGGGACCATCGGTCACCCCTCCACTTT
TRBJ1-5 | NA | TRBD1 | TRBV19 | CASMRQGANQPQHF | TGTGCCAGTATGAGACAGGGGGCGAATCAGCCCCAGCATTTT
TRBJ2-7 | NA | NA | TRBV18 | CASSPQRGAEQYF | TGTGCCAGCTCACCACAGAGAGGGGCCGAGCAGTACTTC
TRBJ2-6 | NA | NA | TRBV4-2 | CASSQDGPGGANVLTF | TGTGCCAGCAGCCAAGATGGGCCGGGAGGGGCCAACGTCCTGACTTTC
TRBJ1-2 | NA | NA | TRBV30 | CAWSVSGSYGYTF | TGTGCCTGGAGTGTATCCGGGAGCTATGGCTACACCTTC
TRBJ2-5 | NA | NA | TRBV9 | CASSVAGAGWTQYF | TGTGCCAGCAGCGTAGCGGGAGCCGGGTGGACCCAGTACTTC
TRBJ1-2 | NA | NA | TRBV11-2 | CASSRSLQEGHPPYGYTF | TGTGCCAGCAGCCGAAGTCTACAGGAGGGACACCCACCCTATGGCTACACCTTC
TRBJ2-1 | NA | NA | TRBV6-4 | CASSDSGFGWPKPPSSYNEQFF | TGTGCCAGCAGTGACTCGGGTTTTGGGTGGCCTAAACCCCCCAGCTCCTACAATGAGCAGTTCTTC
TRBJ1-6 | NA | TRBD1 | TRBV18 | CASSLIGTGRDNSPLHF | TGTGCCAGCTCACTCATCGGGACAGGGCGAGATAATTCACCCCTCCACTTT
TRBJ2-1 | NA | TRBD2 | TRBV19 | CASSIILAGGEQFF | TGTGCCAGTAGTATAATCCTAGCGGGAGGTGAGCAGTTCTTC
TRBJ2-7 | NA | TRBD1 | TRBV5-6 | CASSLGNRGEQYF | TGTGCCAGCAGCTTGGGGAACAGGGGAGAGCAGTACTTC
TRBJ2-7 | once | NA | TRBV10-1 | CASSDGYEQYF | TGCGCCAGCAGTGACGGCTACGAGCAGTACTTC
TRBJ2-5 | NA | NA | TRBV7-7 | CASSPSGGVQETQYF | TGTGCTAGCAGCCCCTCCGGCGGAGTCCAAGAGACCCAGTACTTC
TRBJ1-1 | NA | NA | TRBV3-1/TRBV3-2 | CASRHGPGRDTEAFF | TGTGCCAGCAGACACGGTCCAGGGCGGGACACTGAAGCTTTCTTT
TRBJ1-5 | NA | TRBD1 | TRBV10-3 | CAISESRLAQRGHQPQHF | TGTGCCATCAGTGAGTCCCGTTTAGCTCAAAGGGGGCATCAGCCCCAGCATTTT
TRBJ2-7 | NA | NA | TRBV6-4 | CASSDSRVYEQYF | TGTGCCAGCAGTGACTCGAGGGTTTACGAGCAGTACTTC
TRBJ2-6 | NA | TRBD1 | TRBV4-2 | CASSQDWRTGGSGANVLTF | TGTGCCAGCAGCCAAGACTGGCGGACAGGGGGCTCTGGGGCCAACGTCCTGACTTTC
TRBJ1-5 | NA | NA | TRBV2 | CASSAFSDRENQPQHF | TGTGCCAGCAGCGCGTTCTCGGACAGAGAAAATCAGCCCCAGCATTTT
TRBJ1-3 | NA | TRBD1 | TRBV19 | CASSIYGTGKAGNTIYF | TGTGCCAGTAGTATATATGGGACAGGGAAGGCTGGAAACACCATATATTTT
TRBJ1-2 | once | NA | TRBV5-1 | CASSGTGIGNYGYTF | TGCGCCAGCAGCGGTACAGGGATTGGTAACTATGGCTACACCTTC
TRBJ2-1 | once | NA | TRBV5-1 | CASSLQDRHNEQFF | TGCGCCAGCAGCTTGCAGGATCGCCACAATGAGCAGTTCTTC
TRBJ2-1 | NA | NA | TRBV9 | CASSASEEQFF | TGTGCCAGCAGCGCCTCAGAAGAGCAGTTCTTC
TRBJ2-3 | NA | NA | TRBV7-3 | CASSLRGAASTDTQYF | TGTGCCAGCAGCCTACGGGGGGCGGCTAGCACAGATACGCAGTATTTT
TRBJ2-7 | NA | NA | TRBV4-1 | CASSGGDYSYEQYF | TGCGCCTCATCTGGGGGAGACTACTCCTACGAGCAGTACTTC
TRBJ1-5 | NA | NA | TRBV7-9 | CASSLGDSSYSNQPQHF | TGTGCCAGCAGCTTAGGGGACTCAAGTTATAGCAATCAGCCCCAGCATTTT
TRBJ2-7 | NA | NA | TRBV6-5 | CASRYTGWGSYEQYF | TGTGCCAGCAGGTACACAGGGTGGGGCTCCTACGAGCAGTACTTC
TRBJ2-1 | NA | TRBD2 | TRBV13 | CASSLTGTSGSEQFF | TGTGCCAGCAGCCTTACCGGGACTAGCGGTAGTGAGCAGTTCTTC
TRBJ2-2 | once | NA | TRBV23-1 | CASSQRLLGYGAGELFF | TGCGCCAGCAGTCAAAGATTATTGGGGTACGGGGCCGGGGAGCTGTTTTTT
TRBJ2-3 | NA | TRBD2 | TRBV18 | CASSQGLAGNGDTQYF | TGTGCCAGCTCACAGGGACTAGCGGGAAATGGAGATACGCAGTATTTT
TRBJ2-1 | NA | NA | TRBV12-5 | CASGRLYNEQFF | TGTGCTAGTGGTCGATTATACAATGAGCAGTTCTTC
TRBJ1-1 | NA | TRBD1 | TRBV29-1 | CSVRTGGTEAFF | TGCAGCGTCCGGACAGGGGGCACTGAAGCTTTCTTT
TRBJ2-5 | NA | NA | TRBV7-9 | CASSLAGGTQYF | TGTGCCAGCAGCTTAGCTGGAGGGACCCAGTACTTC
TRBJ1-5 | once | NA | TRBV19 | CASSLSGPPQHF | TGTGCCAGTAGCTTATCCGGACCACCCCAGCATTTT
TRBJ2-3 | NA | TRBD2 | TRBV3-1/TRBV3-2 | CASSRLAGGYTDTQYF | TGTGCCAGCAGCCGGCTAGCGGGAGGATACACAGATACGCAGTATTTT
TRBJ2-2 | NA | TRBD2 | TRBV18 | CASSRTSRAGELFF | TGTGCCAGCTCACGGACTAGTAGGGCCGGGGAGCTGTTTTTT
TRBJ2-3 | NA | TRBD2 | TRBV18 | CASSPRGAGGTDTQYF | TGTGCCAGCTCACCACGGGGAGCGGGGGGCACAGATACGCAGTATTTT
TRBJ2-3 | NA | NA | TRBV19 | CASSIGGAGTDTQYF | TGTGCCAGTAGTATAGGGGGGGCCGGAACAGATACGCAGTATTTT
TRBJ1-1 | once | NA | TRBV27 | CASSPLTVGSTEAFF | TGTGCCAGCAGTCCATTGACAGTCGGTTCCACTGAAGCTTTCTTT